This T cell receptor (beta chain) derives from a study of CD8 T cells in Susac syndrome. A quantity of about 0.45 to 1 ug RNA underwent reverse transcription using random hexamers. Across 54 Vbeta and 13 Jbeta, TCR beta CDR3 was amplified with immunoSEQ multiplex PCR. MiXCR, applied by TCRdb to the immunoSEQ multiplex PCR reads, yields one record per CDR3 protein. The sample shows 150,000 to 190,000 distinct CDR3 sequences, 95% of them seen only once. Germline values: CDR1 MGHRA, CDR2 YSYEKL. This CDR3 is built from 15 residues. A word on this clonotype: Germline is not matched at one junction end, which may reflect a read error.

The V gene is TRBV4-1, the J gene TRBJ2-3; TRBD1 is a possible D gene (6 bases). The sample consisted of CD8+ T cells from PBMCs. The source is a human donor with multiple sclerosis. CDR3 nucleotide sequence: TGCGCCAGCAACCAAGATCAGGGGAGCACAGATACGCAGTATTTT. Translated: CASNQDQGSTDTQYF.